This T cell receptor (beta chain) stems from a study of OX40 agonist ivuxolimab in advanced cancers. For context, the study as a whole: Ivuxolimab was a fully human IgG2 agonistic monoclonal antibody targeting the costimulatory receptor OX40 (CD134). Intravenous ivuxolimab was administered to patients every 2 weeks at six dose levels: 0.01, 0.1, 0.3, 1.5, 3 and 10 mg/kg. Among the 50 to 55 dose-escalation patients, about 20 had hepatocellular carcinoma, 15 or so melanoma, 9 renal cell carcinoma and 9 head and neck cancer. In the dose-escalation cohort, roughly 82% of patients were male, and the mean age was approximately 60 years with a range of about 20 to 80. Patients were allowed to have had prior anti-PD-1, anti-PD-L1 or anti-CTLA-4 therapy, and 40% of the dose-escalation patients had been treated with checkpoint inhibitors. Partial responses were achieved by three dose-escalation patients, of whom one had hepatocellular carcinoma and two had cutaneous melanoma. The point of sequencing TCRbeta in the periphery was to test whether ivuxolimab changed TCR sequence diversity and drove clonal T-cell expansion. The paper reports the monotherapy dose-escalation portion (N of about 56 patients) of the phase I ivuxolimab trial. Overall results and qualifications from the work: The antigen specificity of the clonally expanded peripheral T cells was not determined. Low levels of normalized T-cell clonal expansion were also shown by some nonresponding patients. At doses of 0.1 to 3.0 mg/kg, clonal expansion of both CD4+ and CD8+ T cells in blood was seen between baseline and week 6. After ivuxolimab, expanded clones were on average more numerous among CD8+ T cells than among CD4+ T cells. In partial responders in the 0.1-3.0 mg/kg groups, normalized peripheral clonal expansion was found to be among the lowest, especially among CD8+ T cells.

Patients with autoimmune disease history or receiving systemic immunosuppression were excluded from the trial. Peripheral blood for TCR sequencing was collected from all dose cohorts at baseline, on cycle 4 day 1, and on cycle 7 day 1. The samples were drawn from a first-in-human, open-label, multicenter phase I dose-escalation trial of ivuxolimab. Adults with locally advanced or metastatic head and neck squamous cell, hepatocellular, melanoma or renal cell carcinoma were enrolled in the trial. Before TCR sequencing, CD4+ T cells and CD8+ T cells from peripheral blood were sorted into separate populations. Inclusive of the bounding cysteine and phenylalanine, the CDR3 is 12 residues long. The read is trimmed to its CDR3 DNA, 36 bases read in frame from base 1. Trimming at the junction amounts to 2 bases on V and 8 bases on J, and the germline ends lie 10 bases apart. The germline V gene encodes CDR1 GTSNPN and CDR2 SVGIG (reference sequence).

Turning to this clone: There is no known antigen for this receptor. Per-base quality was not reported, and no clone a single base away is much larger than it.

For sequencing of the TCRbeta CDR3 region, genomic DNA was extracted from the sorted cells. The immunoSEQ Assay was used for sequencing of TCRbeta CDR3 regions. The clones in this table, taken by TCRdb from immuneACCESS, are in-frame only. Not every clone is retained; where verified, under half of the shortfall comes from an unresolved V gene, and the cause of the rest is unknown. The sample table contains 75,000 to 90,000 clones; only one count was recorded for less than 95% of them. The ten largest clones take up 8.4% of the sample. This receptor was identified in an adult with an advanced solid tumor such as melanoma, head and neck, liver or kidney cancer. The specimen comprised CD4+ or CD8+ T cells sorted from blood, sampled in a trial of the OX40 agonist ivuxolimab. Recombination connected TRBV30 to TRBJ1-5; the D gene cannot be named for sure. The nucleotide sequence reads TGTGCCTGGAGTCCAGGTACAGAGCCCCAGCATTTT. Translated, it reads CAWSPGTEPQHF.